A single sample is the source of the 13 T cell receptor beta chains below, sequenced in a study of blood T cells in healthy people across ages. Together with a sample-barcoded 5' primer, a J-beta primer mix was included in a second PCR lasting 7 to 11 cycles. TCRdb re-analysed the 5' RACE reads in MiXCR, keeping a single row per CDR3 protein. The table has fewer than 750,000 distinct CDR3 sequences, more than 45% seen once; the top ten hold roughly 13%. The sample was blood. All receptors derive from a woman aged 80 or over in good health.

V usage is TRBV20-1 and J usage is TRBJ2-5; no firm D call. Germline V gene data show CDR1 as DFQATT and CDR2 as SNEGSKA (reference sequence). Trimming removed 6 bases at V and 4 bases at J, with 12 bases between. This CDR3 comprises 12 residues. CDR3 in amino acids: CSAMANRETQYF. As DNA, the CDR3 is TGCAGTGCGATGGCTAATCGAGAGACCCAGTACTTC.

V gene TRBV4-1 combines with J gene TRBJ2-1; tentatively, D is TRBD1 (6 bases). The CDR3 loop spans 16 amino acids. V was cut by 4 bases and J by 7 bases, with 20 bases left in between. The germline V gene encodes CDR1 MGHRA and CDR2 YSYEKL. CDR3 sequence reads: CASSPLNNQGMNEQFF. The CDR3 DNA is TGCGCCAGCAGCCCCCTCAATAACCAGGGGATGAATGAGCAGTTCTTC.

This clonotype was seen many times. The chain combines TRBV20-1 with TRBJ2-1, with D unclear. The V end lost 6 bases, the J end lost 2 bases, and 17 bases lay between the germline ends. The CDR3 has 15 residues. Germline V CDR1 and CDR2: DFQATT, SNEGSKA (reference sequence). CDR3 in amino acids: CSAPKGRLAYNEQFF. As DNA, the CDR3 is TGCAGTGCCCCTAAGGGAAGGCTCGCCTACAATGAGCAGTTCTTC.

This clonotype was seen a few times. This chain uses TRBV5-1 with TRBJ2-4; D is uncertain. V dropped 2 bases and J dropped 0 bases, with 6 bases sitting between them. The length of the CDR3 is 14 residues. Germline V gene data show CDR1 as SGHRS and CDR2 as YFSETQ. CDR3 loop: CASSFWEAKNIQYF. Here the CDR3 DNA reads TGCGCCAGCAGCTTTTGGGAAGCCAAAAACATTCAGTACTTC.

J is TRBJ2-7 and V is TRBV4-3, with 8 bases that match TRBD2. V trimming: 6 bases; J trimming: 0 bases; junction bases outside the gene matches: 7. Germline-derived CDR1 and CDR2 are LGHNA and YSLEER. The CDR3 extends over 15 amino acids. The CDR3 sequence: CASSGFRGGSYEQYF. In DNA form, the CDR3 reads TGCGCCAGCAGTGGATTCCGGGGGGGCTCCTACGAGCAGTACTTC.

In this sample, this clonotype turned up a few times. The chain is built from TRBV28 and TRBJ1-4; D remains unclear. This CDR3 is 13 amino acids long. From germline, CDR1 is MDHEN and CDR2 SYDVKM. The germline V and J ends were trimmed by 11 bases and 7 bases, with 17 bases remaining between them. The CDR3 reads CASCIRAGEKLFF. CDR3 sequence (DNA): TGTGCCTCCTGTATTAGGGCCGGTGAAAAACTGTTTTTT.

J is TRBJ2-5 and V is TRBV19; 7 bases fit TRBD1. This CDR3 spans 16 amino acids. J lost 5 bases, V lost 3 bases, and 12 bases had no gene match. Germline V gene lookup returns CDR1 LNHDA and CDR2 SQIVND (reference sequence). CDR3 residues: CASSISPDRAWETQYF. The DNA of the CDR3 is TGTGCCAGTAGTATTTCCCCCGACAGGGCCTGGGAGACCCAGTACTTC. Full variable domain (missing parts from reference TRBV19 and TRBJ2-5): DGGITQSPKYLFRKEGQNVTLSCEQNLNHDAMYWYRQDPGQGLRLIYYSQIVNDFQKGDIAEGYSVSREKKESFPLTVTSAQKNPTAFYLCASSISPDRAWETQYFGPGTRLLVL.

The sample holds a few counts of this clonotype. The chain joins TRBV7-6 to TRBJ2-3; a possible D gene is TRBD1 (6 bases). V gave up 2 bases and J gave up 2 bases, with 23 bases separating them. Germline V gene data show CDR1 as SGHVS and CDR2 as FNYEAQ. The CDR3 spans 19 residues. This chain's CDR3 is CASSLKVPAIGGTTDTQYF. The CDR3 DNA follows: TGTGCCAGCAGCTTAAAGGTCCCGGCCATAGGGGGAACCACAGATACGCAGTATTTT. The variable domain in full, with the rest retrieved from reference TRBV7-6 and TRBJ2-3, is GAGVSQSPRYKVTKRGQDVALRCDPISGHVSLYWYRQALGQGPEFLTYFNYEAQQDKSGLPNDRFSAERPEGSISTLTIQRTEQRDSAMYRCASSLKVPAIGGTTDTQYFGPGTRLTVL.

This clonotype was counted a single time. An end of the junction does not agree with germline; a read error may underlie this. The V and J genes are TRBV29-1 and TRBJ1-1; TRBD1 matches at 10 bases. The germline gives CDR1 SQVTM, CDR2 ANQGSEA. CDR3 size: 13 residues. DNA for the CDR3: TGCAGCGCTGAAGACCGGGACAGGGGCGGAGGGGGTTTT. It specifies CSAEDRDRGGGGF.

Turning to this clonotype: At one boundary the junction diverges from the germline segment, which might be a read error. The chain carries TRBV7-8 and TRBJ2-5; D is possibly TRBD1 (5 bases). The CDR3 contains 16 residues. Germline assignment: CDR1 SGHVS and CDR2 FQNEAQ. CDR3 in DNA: TGTGCCAGCAGCTTAGCGCACACAGGACGACAAGAGGCCCAGTACTTC. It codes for CASSLAHTGRQEAQYF.

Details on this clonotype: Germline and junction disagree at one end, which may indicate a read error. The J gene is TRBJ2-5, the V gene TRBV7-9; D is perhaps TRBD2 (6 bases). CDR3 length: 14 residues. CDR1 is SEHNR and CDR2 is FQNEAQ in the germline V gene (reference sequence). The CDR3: CASSLSRREKEQYF. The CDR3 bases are TGTGCCAGCAGCTTAAGCAGGAGGGAAAAAGAGCAGTACTTT.

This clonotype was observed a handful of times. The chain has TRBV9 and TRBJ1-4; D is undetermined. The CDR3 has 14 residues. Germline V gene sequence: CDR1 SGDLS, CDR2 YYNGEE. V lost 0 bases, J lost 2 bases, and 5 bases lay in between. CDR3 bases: TGTGCCAGCAGCGTAGCGAAGACTAATGAAAAACTGTTTTTT. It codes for CASSVAKTNEKLFF.

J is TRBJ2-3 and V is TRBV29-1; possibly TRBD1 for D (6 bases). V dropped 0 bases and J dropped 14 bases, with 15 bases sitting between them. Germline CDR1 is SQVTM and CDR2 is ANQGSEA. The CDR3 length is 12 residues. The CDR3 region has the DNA TGCAGCGTTGAAGAAGACCGGGACACATCGTATTTT. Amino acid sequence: CSVEEDRDTSYF.